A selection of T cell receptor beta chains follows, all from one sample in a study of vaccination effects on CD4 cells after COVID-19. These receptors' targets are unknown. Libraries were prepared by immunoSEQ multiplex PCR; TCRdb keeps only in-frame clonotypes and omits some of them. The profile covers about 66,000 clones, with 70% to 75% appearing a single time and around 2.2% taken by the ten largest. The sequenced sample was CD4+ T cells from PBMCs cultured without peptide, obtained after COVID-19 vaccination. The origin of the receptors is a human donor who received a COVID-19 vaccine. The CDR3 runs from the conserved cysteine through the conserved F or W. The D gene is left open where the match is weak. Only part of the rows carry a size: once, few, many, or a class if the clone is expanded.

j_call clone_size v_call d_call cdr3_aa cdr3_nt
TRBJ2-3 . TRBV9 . CASSVRTSDTQYF TGTGCCAGCAGCGTAAGGACTTCAGATACGCAGTATTTT
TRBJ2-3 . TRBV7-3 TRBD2 CASGRREADTQYF TGTGCCAGTGGGCGCCGGGAGGCAGATACGCAGTATTTT
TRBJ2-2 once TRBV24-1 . CATRDTRLGTGELFF TGTGCCACCAGGGACACTAGATTGGGCACCGGGGAGCTGTTTTTT
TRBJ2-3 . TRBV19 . CATEDRPSSTDTQYF TGTGCCACCGAGGACAGACCATCTAGCACAGATACGCAGTATTTT
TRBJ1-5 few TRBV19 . CASSIYTSNQPQHF TGTGCCAGTAGTATTTATACGAGCAATCAGCCCCAGCATTTT
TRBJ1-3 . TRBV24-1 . CATMDPSSGNTIYF TGTGCCACCATGGACCCTAGCTCTGGAAACACCATATATTTT
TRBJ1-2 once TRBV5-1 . CASSLVQGTYGYTF TGCGCCAGCAGCTTGGTGCAGGGAACCTATGGCTACACCTTC
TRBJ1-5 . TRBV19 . CASSRTDSNQPQHF TGTGCCAGTAGTCGGACGGATAGCAATCAGCCCCAGCATTTT
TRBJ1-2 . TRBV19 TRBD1 CASSPWDSRAKGYTF TGTGCCAGTAGCCCCTGGGACAGCCGGGCGAAAGGCTACACCTTC
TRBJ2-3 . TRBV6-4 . CASSDYEGRGTDTQYF TGTGCCAGCAGTGACTACGAGGGTCGCGGCACAGATACGCAGTATTTT
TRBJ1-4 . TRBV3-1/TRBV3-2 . CASSHGGFDEKLFF TGTGCCAGCAGCCATGGGGGATTCGATGAAAAACTGTTTTTT
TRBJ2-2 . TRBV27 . CASSLFGGSNTGELFF TGTGCCAGCAGTTTATTCGGGGGCTCGAACACCGGGGAGCTGTTTTTT
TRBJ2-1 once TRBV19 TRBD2 CASTPPGLDKNEQFF TGTGCCAGTACTCCCCCGGGACTAGACAAAAATGAGCAGTTCTTC
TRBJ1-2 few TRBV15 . CATNVMATPRAATF TGTGCCACCAATGTTATGGCCACACCCCGGGCCGCCACCTTC
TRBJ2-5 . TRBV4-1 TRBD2 CASSHLGTSGGLLETQYF TGCGCCAGCAGCCATCTGGGGACTAGCGGGGGCCTCCTCGAGACCCAGTACTTC
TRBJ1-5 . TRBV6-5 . CASTPGSNQPQHF TGTGCCAGCACTCCTGGCAGCAATCAGCCCCAGCATTTT
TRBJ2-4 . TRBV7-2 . CASSLDYGSRNIQYF TGTGCCAGCAGCTTAGATTACGGGTCCCGGAACATTCAGTACTTC
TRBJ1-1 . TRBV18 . CASSKLQNSEAFF TGTGCCAGCTCAAAACTACAGAATTCTGAAGCTTTCTTT
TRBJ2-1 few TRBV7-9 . CASSSDGRSYNEQFF TGTGCCAGCAGCTCCGACGGGCGATCCTACAATGAGCAGTTCTTC
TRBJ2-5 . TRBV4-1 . CASSVNGRQETQYF TGCGCCAGCAGCGTCAACGGGCGACAAGAGACCCAGTACTTC
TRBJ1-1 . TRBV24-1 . CATSDSRAGNTEAFF TGTGCCACCAGTGATTCTCGGGCCGGGAACACTGAAGCTTTCTTT
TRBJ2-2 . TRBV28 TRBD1 CASRRLGTGGTGELFF TGTGCCAGCAGACGACTCGGGACAGGGGGGACCGGGGAGCTGTTTTTT
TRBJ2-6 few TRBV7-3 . CASSFGVPGANVLTF TGTGCCAGCAGCTTCGGGGTGCCTGGGGCCAACGTCCTGACTTTC
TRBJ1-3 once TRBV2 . CASSYFDTIYF TGTGCCAGCAGCTACTTCGACACCATATATTTT
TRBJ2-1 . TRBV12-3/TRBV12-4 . CASSTLNEQFF TGTGCCAGCAGTACATTGAATGAGCAGTTCTTC
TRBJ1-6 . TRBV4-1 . CASSPPRTEYNSPLHF TGCGCCAGCAGCCCCCCACGGACAGAATATAATTCACCCCTCCACTTT
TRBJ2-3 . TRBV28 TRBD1 CASSLPGQGTDTQYF TGTGCCAGCAGCTTACCGGGACAGGGGACAGATACGCAGTATTTT
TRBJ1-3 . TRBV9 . CASSVVGGNTIYF TGTGCCAGCAGCGTAGTAGGGGGAAACACCATATATTTT
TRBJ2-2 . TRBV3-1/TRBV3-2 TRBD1 CASSLGQGSNTGELFF TGTGCCAGCAGCCTCGGACAGGGTTCGAACACCGGGGAGCTGTTTTTT
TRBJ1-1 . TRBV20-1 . CSASRLRHTEAFF TGCAGTGCTAGTCGATTACGGCACACTGAAGCTTTCTTT
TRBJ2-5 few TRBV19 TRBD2 CASSIRTSGGPQETQYF TGTGCCAGTAGTATAAGGACTAGCGGGGGGCCCCAAGAGACCCAGTACTTC
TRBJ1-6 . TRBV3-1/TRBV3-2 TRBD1 CASSQSWTGDSPLHF TGTGCCAGCAGCCAATCCTGGACAGGGGATTCACCCCTCCACTTT
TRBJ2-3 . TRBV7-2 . CASSLRLDTQYF TGTGCCAGCAGCCTCAGGTTGGATACGCAGTATTTT
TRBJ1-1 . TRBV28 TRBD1 CASRGNRGNTEAFF TGTGCCAGCAGGGGGAACAGGGGGAACACTGAAGCTTTCTTT
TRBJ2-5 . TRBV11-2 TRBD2 CASSRSASGGQETQYF TGTGCCAGCAGCCGGTCGGCTAGCGGGGGACAAGAGACCCAGTACTTC
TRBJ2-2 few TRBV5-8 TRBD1 CASSLLGQGTTGELFF TGTGCCAGCAGCTTGTTGGGACAGGGGACCACCGGGGAGCTGTTTTTT
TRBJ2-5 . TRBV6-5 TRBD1 CASTANRGQETQYF TGTGCCAGCACCGCGAACAGGGGACAAGAGACCCAGTACTTC
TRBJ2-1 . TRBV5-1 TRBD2 CASSQTSGAYNEQFF TGCGCCAGCAGCCAGACTAGCGGCGCCTACAATGAGCAGTTCTTC